This T cell receptor beta chain came from a study of cytomegalovirus exposure and HLA in healthy donors. General observations from the study: A later analysis showed TCR association rates differing by HLA locus, peaking at DRB1 and lowest at HLA-C.

Remarks on this clone: The antigen remains unidentified.

These donors, healthy bone marrow donors, were studied. In germline, CDR1 is MDHEN, CDR2 SYDVKM. The CDR3 sequence is 13 residues long. V lost 5 bases and J lost 9, with 11 bases in between. The PCR made use of 60 Vbeta and 13 Jbeta primers. The table came from immunoSEQ multiplex PCR; TCRdb's copy has only in-frame clones and leaves some out. The repertoire has about 160,000 clones, around four fifths of them found once; the top ten carry over 8.5%. The origin of this receptor is a man aged 45 to 65 in good health and CMV-seropositive. The sequencing input was PBMCs. V and J are TRBV28 and TRBJ1-6, with TRBD1 as a possible D gene (5 bases). The chain's CDR3 is CASSPGGSSPLHF. In nucleotides, the CDR3 is TGTGCCAGCAGTCCCGGGGGAAGTTCACCCCTCCACTTT.